The present T cell receptor (beta chain) was sequenced within a study of cytomegalovirus exposure and HLA in healthy donors. The ends were cut back, 1 base at V and 5 bases at J, with 8 bases in the middle. This CDR3 has 13 residues. The germline V gene encodes CDR1 SGHAT and CDR2 FQNNGV. This PCR relied on a set of 60 Vbeta primers and 13 Jbeta primers. TCRdb keeps only in-frame clones here, not all; method: immunoSEQ multiplex PCR. Of around 59,000 clones in the sample, about 83% were seen once. This clone occurred once. Its target is not known. Broader study findings: A previous analysis found most TCR beta V segments productive roughly 90% or roughly 30% of the time. Specificity for CMV antigens was confirmed in vitro for a few of the CMV-associated chains. Sequencing likely produced, as an artifact, a cluster of highly shared sequence variants. Cytomegalovirus status was reportedly diagnosed by the classifier with high sensitivity and specificity.

Material: PBMCs. This chain joins TRBV11-2 and TRBJ1-2; D ambiguous. The receptor's source is a human donor in good health. The chain's CDR3 is CASSLGAGYGYTF. CDR3 in DNA: TGTGCCAGCAGCTTAGGGGCGGGATATGGCTACACCTTC.